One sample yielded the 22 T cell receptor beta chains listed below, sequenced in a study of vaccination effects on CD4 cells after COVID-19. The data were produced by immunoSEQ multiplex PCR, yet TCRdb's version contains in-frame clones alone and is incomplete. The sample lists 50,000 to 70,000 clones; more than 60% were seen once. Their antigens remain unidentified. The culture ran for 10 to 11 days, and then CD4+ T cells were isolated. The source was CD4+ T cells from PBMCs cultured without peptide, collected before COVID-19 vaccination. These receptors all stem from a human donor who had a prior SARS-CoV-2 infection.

CDR3 DNA: TGTGCCAGCAGTTTAGTGCAGGGGGCGCGCAATGAGCAGTTCTTC. Translation: CASSLVQGARNEQFF. The rearrangement uses TRBV27 and TRBJ2-1, with TRBD1 matching 8 bases. Unmatched junction bases numbered 6, after V lost 2 bases and J lost 6 bases. The CDR3 loop spans 15 amino acids. The germline V gene has CDR1 MNHEY and CDR2 SMNVEV (reference sequence).

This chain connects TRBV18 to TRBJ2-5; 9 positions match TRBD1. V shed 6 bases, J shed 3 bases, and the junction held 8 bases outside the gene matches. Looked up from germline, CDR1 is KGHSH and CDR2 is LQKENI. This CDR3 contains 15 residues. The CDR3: CASSLYTGGEETQYF. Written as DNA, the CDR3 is TGTGCCAGCTCGCTCTATACAGGGGGCGAAGAGACCCAGTACTTC.

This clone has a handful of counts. For the CDR3, the DNA is TGTGCCAGCAGCCCATCTACTAGCGGGGGGGCCTCCGGGGAGCTGTTTTTT. Translated: CASSPSTSGGASGELFF. V gene TRBV9 combines with J gene TRBJ2-2, with TRBD2 matching over 13 bases. The germline V gene has CDR1 SGDLS and CDR2 YYNGEE. There are 17 residues in the CDR3. J lost 6 bases, V lost 4 bases, and 9 bases had no gene match.

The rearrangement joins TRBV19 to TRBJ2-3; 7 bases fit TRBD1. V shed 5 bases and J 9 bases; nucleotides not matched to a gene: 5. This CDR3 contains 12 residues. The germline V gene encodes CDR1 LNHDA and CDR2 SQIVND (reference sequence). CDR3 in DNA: TGTGCCAGTAGTGTCACCAGGGGGACGCAGTATTTT. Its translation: CASSVTRGTQYF.

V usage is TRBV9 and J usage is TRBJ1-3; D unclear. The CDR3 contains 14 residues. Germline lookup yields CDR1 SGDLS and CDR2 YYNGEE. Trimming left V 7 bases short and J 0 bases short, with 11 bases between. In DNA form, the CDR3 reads TGTGCCAGCGGAGTTCTTAGCTCTGGAAACACCATATATTTT. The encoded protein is CASGVLSSGNTIYF.

The CDR3 nucleotides read TGTGCCATCAGTGAATCAGACAGGGGGCCTGGCTACACCTTC. Its translation: CAISESDRGPGYTF. J is TRBJ1-2 and V is TRBV10-3, with TRBD1 identical over 10 bases. The germline V gene has CDR1 ENHRY and CDR2 SYGVKD. This CDR3 spans 14 amino acids. Losses at the gene ends were 3 bases for V and 7 bases for J; bases not matched to a gene: 5.

The CDR3 DNA sequence: TGCGCCAGCAGCTTGGTGGGGGGAAACATTCAGTACTTC. Protein: CASSLVGGNIQYF. V usage is TRBV5-1 and J usage is TRBJ2-4; maybe TRBD2 (6 bases). V gave up 0 bases and J gave up 6 bases, with 7 bases separating them. The CDR3 covers 13 residues. Germline CDR1 and CDR2: SGHRS and YFSETQ.

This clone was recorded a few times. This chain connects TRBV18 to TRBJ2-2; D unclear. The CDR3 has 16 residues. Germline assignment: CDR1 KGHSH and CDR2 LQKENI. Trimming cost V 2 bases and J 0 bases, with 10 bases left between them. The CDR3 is CASSPMAGTNTGELFF. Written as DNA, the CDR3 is TGTGCCAGCTCACCAATGGCAGGAACGAACACCGGGGAGCTGTTTTTT.

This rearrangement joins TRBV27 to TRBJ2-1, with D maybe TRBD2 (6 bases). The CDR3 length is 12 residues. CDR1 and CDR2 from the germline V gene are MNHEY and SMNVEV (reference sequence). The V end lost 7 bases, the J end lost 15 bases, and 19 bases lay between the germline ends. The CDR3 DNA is TGTGCCAGCAAAGGGGCTAGCGACTATTTGTTCTTC. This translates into CASKGASDYLFF.

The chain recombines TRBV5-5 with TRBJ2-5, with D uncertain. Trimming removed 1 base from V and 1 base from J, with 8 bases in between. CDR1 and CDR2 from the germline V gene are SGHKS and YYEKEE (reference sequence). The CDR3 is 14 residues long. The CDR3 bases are TGTGCCAGCAGCTTGTTTGGTCCCCAAGAGACCCAGTACTTC. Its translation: CASSLFGPQETQYF.

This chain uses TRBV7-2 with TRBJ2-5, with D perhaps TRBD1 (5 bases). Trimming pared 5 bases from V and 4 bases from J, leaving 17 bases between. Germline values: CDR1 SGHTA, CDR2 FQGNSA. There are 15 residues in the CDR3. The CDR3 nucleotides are TGTGCCAGCAGCGCACAAACAGGTTCGGGAGAGACCCAGTACTTC. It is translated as CASSAQTGSGETQYF.

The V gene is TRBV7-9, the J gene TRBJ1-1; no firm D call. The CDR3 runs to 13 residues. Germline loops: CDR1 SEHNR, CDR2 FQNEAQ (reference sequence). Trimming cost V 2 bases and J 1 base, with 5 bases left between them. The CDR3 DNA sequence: TGTGCCAGCAGCTTAATTTCGAACACTGAAGCTTTCTTT. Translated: CASSLISNTEAFF.

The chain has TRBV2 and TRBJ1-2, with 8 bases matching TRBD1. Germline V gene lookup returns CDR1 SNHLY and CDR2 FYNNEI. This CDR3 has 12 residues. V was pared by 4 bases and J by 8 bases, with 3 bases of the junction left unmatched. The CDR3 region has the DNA TGTGCCAGCAGTGCGACAGGGGACGGCTACACCTTC. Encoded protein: CASSATGDGYTF.

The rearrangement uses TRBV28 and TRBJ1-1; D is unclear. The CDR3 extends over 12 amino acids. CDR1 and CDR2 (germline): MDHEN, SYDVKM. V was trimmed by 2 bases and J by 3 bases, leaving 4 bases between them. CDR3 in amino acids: CASSLTYTEAFF. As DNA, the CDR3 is TGTGCCAGCAGTTTAACGTACACTGAAGCTTTCTTT.

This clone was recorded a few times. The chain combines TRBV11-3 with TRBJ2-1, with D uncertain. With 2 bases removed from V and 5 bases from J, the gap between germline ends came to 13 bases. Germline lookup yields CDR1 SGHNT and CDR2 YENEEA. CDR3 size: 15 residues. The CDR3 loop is CASSLSPVADNEQFF. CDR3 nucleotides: TGTGCCAGCAGCTTATCCCCGGTCGCTGACAATGAGCAGTTCTTC.

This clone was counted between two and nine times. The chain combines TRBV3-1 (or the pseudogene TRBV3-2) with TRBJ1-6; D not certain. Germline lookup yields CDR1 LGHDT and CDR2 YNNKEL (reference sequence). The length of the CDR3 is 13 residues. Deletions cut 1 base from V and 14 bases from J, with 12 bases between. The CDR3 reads CASSQVAVETLHF. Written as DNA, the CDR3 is TGTGCCAGCAGCCAAGTTGCCGTCGAGACCCTCCACTTT.

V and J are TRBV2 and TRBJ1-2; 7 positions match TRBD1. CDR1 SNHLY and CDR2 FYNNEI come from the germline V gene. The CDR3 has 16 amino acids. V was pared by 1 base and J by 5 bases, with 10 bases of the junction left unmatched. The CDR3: CASSEGTGLGGYGYTF. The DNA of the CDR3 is TGTGCCAGCAGTGAAGGGACAGGATTGGGGGGATATGGCTACACCTTC.

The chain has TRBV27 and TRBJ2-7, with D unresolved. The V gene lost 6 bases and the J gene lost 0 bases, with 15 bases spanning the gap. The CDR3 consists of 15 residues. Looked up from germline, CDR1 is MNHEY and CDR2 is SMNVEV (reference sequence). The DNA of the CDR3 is TGTGCCAGCAGCCGAGCCTGGACCGGCTCCTACGAGCAGTACTTC. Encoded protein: CASSRAWTGSYEQYF.

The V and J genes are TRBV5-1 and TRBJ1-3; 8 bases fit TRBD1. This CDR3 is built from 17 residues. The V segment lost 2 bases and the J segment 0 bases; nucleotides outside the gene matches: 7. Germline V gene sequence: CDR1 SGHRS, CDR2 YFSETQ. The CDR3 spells CASSLVGQAASGNTIYF. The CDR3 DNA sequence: TGCGCCAGCAGCTTAGTGGGACAGGCCGCCTCTGGAAACACCATATATTTT.

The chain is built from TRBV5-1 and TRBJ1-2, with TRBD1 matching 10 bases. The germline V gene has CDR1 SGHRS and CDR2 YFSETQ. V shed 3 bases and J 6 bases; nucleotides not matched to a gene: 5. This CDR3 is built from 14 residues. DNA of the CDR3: TGCGCCAGCAGCTCCCGGGGGACAGGGGATGGCTACACCTTC. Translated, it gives CASSSRGTGDGYTF.

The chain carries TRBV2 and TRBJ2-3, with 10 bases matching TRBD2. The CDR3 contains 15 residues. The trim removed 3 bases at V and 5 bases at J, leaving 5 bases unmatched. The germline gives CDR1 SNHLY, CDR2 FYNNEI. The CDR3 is CASSDLAGGGDTQYF. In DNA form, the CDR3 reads TGTGCCAGCAGTGACTTAGCGGGAGGTGGAGATACGCAGTATTTT.

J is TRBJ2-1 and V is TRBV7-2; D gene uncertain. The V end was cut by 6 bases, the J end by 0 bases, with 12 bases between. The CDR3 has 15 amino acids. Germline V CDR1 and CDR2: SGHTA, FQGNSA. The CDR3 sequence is CASSSSRPSYNEQFF. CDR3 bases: TGTGCCAGCAGTTCCTCAAGACCCTCCTACAATGAGCAGTTCTTC.